This T cell receptor (beta chain) was obtained from a study of regulatory T cells in long-lasting Graves disease. On the study more broadly: Over-5-year antithyroid drug use with positive TSH receptor antibodies defined persistent Graves' disease in the study.

A word on this clonotype: The target antigen is unknown.

Time point denoted: persistent/refractory GD, antithyroid drugs over 5 years with positive TRAb. PBMC RNA was the source of the TCR library. It was American Thyroid Association guidelines that determined Graves' disease diagnosis. Overall study findings and caveats: Analyses excluded thyroid tissue, covering peripheral blood alone.

HTBI primers from iRepertoire and Arm-PCR of CDR3 regions yielded the TCR beta libraries. TCRdb analysed the multiplex PCR reads with MiXCR anew, one entry per CDR3 protein. The sample shows roughly 500,000 distinct CDR3 sequences, roughly 21% of them seen only once. The sample consisted of peripheral blood mononuclear cells (PBMCs), taken when the disease was refractory, from a patient treated with antithyroid drugs. The clonotype comes from a female donor with Graves disease.

The CDR3 DNA reads TGTGCCTGGACCCCAGGTAAGGAAGCTTTCTTT. This sequence encodes CAWTPGKEAFF. The gene calls are TRBV30 and TRBJ1-1; D unclear. Between the trimmed V and J ends, which lost 4 bases and 8 bases, there was a span of 11 bases. The CDR3 sequence is 11 residues long. From germline, CDR1 is GTSNPN and CDR2 SVGIG (reference sequence). Drawing the rest from reference TRBV30 and TRBJ1-1, the complete variable domain is SQTIHQWPATLVQPVGSPLSLECTVEGTSNPNLYWYRQAAGRGLQLLFYSVGIGQISSEVPQNLSASRPQDRQFILSSKKLLLSDSGFYLCAWTPGKEAFFGQGTRLTVV.